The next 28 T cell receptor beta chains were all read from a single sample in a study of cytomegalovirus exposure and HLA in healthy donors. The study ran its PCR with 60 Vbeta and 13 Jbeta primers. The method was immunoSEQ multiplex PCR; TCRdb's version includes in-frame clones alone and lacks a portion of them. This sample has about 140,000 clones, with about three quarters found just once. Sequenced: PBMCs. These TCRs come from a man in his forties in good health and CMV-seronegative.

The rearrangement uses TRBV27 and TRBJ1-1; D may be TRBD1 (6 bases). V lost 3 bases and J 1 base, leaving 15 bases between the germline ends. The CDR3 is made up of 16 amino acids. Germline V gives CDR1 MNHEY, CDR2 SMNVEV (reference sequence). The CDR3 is CASSFVTGSSNTEAFF. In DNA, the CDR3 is TGTGCCAGCAGTTTCGTAACAGGGTCTTCGAACACTGAAGCTTTCTTT.

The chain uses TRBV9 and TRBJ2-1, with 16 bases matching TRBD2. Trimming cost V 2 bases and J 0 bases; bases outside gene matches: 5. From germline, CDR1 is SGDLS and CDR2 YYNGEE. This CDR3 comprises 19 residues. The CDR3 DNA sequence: TGTGCCAGCAGCGTGGGACTAGCGGGGGGGACCGGCTCCTACAATGAGCAGTTCTTC. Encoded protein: CASSVGLAGGTGSYNEQFF.

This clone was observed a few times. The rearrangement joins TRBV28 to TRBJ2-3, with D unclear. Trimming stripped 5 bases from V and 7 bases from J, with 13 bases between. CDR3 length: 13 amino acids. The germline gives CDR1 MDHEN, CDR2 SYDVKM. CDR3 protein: CASSRIRTNTQYF. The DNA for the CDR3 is TGTGCCAGCAGTAGAATCCGCACTAATACGCAGTATTTT.

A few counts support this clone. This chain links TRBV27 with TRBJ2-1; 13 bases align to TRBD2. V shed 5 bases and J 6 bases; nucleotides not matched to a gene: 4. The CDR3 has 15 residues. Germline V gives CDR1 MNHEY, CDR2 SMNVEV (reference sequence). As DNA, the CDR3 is TGTGCCAGCAGTCTGGGACTAGCGGGGTCCAATGAGCAGTTCTTC. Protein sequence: CASSLGLAGSNEQFF.

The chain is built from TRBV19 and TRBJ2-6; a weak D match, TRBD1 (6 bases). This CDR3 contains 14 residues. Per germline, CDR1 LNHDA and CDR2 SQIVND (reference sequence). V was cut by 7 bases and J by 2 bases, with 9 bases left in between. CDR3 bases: TGTGCCAGTAAGGGGGATGCTGGGGCCAACGTCCTGACTTTC. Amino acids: CASKGDAGANVLTF. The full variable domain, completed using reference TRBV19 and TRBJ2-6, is DGGITQSPKYLFRKEGQNVTLSCEQNLNHDAMYWYRQDPGQGLRLIYYSQIVNDFQKGDIAEGYSVSREKKESFPLTVTSAQKNPTAFYLCASKGDAGANVLTFGAGSRLTVL.

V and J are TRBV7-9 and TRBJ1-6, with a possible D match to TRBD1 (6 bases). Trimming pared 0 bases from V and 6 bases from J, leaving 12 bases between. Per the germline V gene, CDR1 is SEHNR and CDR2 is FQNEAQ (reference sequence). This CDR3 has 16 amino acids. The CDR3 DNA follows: TGTGCCAGCAGCTTAGCGCGACAGGCTGGTAATTCACCCCTCCACTTT. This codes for CASSLARQAGNSPLHF.

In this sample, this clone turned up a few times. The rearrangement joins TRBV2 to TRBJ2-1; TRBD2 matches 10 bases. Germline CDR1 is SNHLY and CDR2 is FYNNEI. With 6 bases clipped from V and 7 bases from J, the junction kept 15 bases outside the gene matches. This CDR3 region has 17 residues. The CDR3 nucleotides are TGTGCCAGCAGCCTAACCCGGGAGACTAGCGGGCGGAATGAGCAGTTCTTC. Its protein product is CASSLTRETSGRNEQFF.

CDR3 coding DNA: TGTGCCAGCAGCTTAGTTTGGACAGACTCACCCCTCCACTTT. Its protein product is CASSLVWTDSPLHF. This chain links TRBV7-6 with TRBJ1-6; D possibly corresponds to TRBD1 (6 bases). Trimming left V 1 base short and J 10 bases short, with 11 bases between. The CDR3 spans 14 residues. CDR1 is SGHVS and CDR2 is FNYEAQ in the germline V gene.

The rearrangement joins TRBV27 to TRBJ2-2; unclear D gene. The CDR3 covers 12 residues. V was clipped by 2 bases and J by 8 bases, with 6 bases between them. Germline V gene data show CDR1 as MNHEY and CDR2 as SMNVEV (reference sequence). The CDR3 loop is CASSLIRGELFF. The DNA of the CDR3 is TGTGCCAGCAGTTTAATTCGTGGGGAGCTGTTTTTT.

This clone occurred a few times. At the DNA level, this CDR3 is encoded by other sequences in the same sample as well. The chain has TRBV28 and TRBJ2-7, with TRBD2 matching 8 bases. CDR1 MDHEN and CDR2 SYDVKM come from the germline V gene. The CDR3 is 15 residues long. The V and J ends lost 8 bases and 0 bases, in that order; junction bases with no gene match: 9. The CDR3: CASRGGAGLSYEQYF. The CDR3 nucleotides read TGTGCCAGCCGGGGGGGAGCGGGACTCTCCTACGAGCAGTACTTC.

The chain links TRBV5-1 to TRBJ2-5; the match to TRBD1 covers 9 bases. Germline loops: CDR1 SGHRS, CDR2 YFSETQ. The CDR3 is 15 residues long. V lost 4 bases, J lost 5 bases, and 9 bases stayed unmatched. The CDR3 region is CASSTGTGKWETQYF. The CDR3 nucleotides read TGCGCCAGCAGCACCGGGACAGGGAAATGGGAGACCCAGTACTTC.

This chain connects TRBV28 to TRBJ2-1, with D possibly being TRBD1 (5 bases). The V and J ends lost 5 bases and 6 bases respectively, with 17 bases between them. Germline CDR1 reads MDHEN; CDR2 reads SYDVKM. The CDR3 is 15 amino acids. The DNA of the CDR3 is TGTGCCAGCAGTCCACGGACAAAGGTGGGCAATGAGCAGTTCTTC. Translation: CASSPRTKVGNEQFF. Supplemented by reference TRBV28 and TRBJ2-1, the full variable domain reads DVKVTQSSRYLVKRTGEKVFLECVQDMDHENMFWYRQDPGLGLRLIYFSYDVKMKEKGDIPEGYSVSREKKERFSLILESASTNQTSMYLCASSPRTKVGNEQFFGPGTRLTVL.

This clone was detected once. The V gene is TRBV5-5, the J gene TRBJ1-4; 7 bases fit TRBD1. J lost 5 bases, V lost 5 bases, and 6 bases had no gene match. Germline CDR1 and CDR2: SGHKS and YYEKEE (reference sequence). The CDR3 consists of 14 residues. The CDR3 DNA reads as TGTGCCAGCAGGGGGACAGACAAAAATGAAAAACTGTTTTTT. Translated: CASRGTDKNEKLFF.

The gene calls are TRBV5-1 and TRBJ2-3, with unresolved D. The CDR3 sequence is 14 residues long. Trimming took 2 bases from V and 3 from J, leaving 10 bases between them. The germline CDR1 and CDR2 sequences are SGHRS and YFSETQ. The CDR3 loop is CASSFRQATDTQYF. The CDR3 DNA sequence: TGCGCCAGCAGCTTTCGGCAGGCAACAGATACGCAGTATTTT.

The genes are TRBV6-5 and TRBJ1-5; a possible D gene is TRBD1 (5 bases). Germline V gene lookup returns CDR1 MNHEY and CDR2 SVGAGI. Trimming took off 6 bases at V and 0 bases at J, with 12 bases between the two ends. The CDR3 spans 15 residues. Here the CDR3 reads CASSPSRGSNQPQHF. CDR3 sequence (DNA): TGTGCCAGCAGCCCCTCAAGGGGTAGCAATCAGCCCCAGCATTTT.

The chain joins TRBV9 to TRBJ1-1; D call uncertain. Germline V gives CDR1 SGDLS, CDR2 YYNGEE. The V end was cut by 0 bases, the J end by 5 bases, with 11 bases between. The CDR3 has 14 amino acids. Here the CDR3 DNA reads TGTGCCAGCAGCGTAGCTACCCGCCGTACTGAAGCTTTCTTT. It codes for CASSVATRRTEAFF. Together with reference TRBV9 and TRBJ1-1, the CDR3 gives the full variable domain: DSGVTQTPKHLITATGQRVTLRCSPRSGDLSVYWYQQSLDQGLQFLIQYYNGEERAKGNILERFSAQQFPDLHSELNLSSLELGDSALYFCASSVATRRTEAFFGQGTRLTVV.

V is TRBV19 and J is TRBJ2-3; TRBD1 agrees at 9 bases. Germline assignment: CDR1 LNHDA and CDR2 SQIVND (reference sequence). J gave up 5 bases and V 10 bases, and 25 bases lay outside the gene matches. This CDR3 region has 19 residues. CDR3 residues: CATLKPWGTGMGWGDTQYF. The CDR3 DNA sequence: TGTGCCACCTTGAAACCCTGGGGGACAGGGATGGGGTGGGGAGATACGCAGTATTTT.

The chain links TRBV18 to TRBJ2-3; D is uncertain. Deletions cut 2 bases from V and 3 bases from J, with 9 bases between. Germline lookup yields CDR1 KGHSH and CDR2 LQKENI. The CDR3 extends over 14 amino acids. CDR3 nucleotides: TGTGCCAGCTCACCAGCTTCTAGTACAGATACGCAGTATTTT. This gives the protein CASSPASSTDTQYF.

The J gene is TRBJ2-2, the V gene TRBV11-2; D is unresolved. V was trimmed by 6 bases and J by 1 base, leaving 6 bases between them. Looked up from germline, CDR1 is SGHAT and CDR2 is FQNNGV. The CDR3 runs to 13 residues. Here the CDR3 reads CASSGGNTGELFF. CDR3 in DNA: TGTGCCAGCAGTGGCGGGAACACCGGGGAGCTGTTTTTT.

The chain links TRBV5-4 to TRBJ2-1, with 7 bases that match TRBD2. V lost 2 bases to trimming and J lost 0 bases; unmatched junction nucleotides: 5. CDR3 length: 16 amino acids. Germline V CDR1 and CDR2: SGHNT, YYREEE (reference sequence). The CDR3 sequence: CASSFSRGSSYNEQFF. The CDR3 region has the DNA TGTGCCAGCAGCTTCTCGCGGGGGAGCTCCTACAATGAGCAGTTCTTC.

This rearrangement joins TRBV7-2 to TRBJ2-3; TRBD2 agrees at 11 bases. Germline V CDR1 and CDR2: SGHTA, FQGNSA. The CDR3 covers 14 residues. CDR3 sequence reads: CAGLSGRETDTQYF. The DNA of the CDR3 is TGTGCAGGACTTAGCGGGAGGGAGACAGATACGCAGTATTTT.

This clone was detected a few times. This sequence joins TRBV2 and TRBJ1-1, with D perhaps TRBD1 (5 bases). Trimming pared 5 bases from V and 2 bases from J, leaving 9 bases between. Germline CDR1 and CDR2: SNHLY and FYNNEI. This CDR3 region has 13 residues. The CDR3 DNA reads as TGTGCCAGCAGTTCTCAGGGAAACACTGAAGCTTTCTTT. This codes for CASSSQGNTEAFF.

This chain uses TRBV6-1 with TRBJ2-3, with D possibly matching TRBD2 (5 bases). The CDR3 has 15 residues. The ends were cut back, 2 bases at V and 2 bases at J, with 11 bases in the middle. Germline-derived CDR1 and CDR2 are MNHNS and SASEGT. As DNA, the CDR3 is TGTGCCAGCAGTGAACCGGGGAAATCCACAGATACGCAGTATTTT. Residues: CASSEPGKSTDTQYF.

CDR3: CASSGRPGLQETQYF. DNA of the CDR3: TGTGCCAGCAGCGGACGACCGGGACTCCAAGAGACCCAGTACTTC. The chain couples TRBV9 to TRBJ2-5; tentatively, D is TRBD2 (6 bases). Germline V gene lookup returns CDR1 SGDLS and CDR2 YYNGEE. The V end lost 3 bases, the J end lost 1 base, and 13 bases lay between the germline ends. The CDR3 loop spans 15 amino acids.

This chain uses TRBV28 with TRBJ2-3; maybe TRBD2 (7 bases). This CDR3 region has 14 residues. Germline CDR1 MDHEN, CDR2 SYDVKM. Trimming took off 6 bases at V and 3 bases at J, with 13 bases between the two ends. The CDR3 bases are TGTGCCAGCAGGGAGGGGGGGTTTACAGATACGCAGTATTTT. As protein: CASREGGFTDTQYF.

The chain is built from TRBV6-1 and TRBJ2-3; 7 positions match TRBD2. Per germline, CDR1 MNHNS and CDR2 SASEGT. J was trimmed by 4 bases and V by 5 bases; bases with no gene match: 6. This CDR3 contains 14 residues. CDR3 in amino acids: CASSFGGRSDTQYF. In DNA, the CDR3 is TGTGCCAGCAGTTTCGGCGGGAGATCAGATACGCAGTATTTT.

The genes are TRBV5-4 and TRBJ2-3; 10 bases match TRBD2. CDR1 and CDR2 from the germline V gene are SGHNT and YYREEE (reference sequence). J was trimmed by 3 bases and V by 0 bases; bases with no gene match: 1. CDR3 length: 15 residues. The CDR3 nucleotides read TGTGCCAGCAGCTTGGTGGGACTAGCGACAGATACGCAGTATTTT. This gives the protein CASSLVGLATDTQYF.

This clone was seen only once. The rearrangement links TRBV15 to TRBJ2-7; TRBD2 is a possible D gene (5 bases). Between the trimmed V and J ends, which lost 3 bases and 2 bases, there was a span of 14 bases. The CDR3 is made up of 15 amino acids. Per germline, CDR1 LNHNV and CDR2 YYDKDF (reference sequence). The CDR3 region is CATSRDLATTYEQYF. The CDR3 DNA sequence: TGTGCCACCAGCAGGGACCTAGCAACAACCTACGAGCAGTACTTC.